The rows below give T cell receptor beta chains drawn from one sample of a study of preoperative IRX-2 immunotherapy in early breast cancer. Profiling relied on immunoSEQ multiplex PCR, and the TCRdb table lists in-frame clones only, not all of them. The sample shows 30,000 to 45,000 clones, approximately 80% of them seen only once. The material sequenced was lymph node tissue, taken after IRX-2 immunotherapy. Receptors were obtained from a human donor with breast cancer. Each CDR3 is given with its conserved first and last residue. The D gene is left open where the match is weak. Clone size is given for some rows only: seen once, a few or many times, or a class if the clone is expanded.

clone size	D gene	V gene	J gene	CDR3 protein	CDR3 DNA
-	TRBD1	TRBV6-8	TRBJ1-1	CASRTGGTEAFF	TGTGCCAGCAGAACAGGGGGCACTGAAGCTTTCTTT
-	-	TRBV1	TRBJ2-7	CASSPASTRNYEQYF	TGCGCCAGCAGCCCTGCTAGTACCAGAAACTACGAGCAGTACTTC
-	TRBD1	TRBV6-8	TRBJ1-4	CASSGWTGPNEKLFF	TGTGCCAGCAGTGGATGGACAGGCCCTAATGAAAAACTGTTTTTT
-	TRBD1	TRBV7-6	TRBJ1-2	CASSLRQGGYGYTF	TGTGCCAGCAGCCTAAGGCAGGGGGGCTATGGCTACACCTTC
-	-	TRBV6-8	TRBJ2-7	CASSSNRQYEQYF	TGTGCCAGCAGTTCCAATCGACAGTACGAGCAGTACTTC
-	-	TRBV28	TRBJ1-1	CASSFLNTEAFF	TGTGCCAGCAGTTTTCTAAACACTGAAGCTTTCTTT
-	-	TRBV5-1	TRBJ2-7	CASSLVGEPPYEQYF	TGCGCCAGCAGCTTGGTTGGCGAACCGCCCTACGAGCAGTACTTC
-	-	TRBV11-3	TRBJ2-7	CASSLGPEGGYEQYF	TGTGCCAGCAGCTTGGGCCCGGAGGGGGGCTACGAGCAGTACTTC
-	TRBD1	TRBV12-5	TRBJ1-1	CASGLGTGQAFF	TGTGCTAGTGGTTTGGGGACAGGGCAAGCTTTCTTT
few	-	TRBV14	TRBJ1-2	CASSQALKAKPYGYTF	TGTGCCAGCAGCCAAGCCCTTAAAGCTAAACCCTATGGCTACACCTTC
-	-	TRBV7-1	TRBJ1-5	CASTQGILQPQHF	TGTGCCAGCACCCAGGGCATTTTACAGCCCCAGCATTTT
-	-	TRBV6-8	TRBJ1-5	CASSQATWYQNQPQHF	TGTGCCAGCAGTCAAGCTACTTGGTACCAAAATCAGCCCCAGCATTTT
-	TRBD2	TRBV6-8	TRBJ2-1	CASRLAGGNNEQFF	TGTGCCAGCAGACTAGCGGGGGGTAACAATGAGCAGTTCTTC
-	-	TRBV11-3	TRBJ1-2	CASGGDTVLYGYTF	TGTGCCAGCGGAGGGGACACGGTACTCTATGGCTACACCTTC
-	-	TRBV6-8	TRBJ1-1	CASSYSYKNTEAFF	TGTGCCAGCAGTTACTCGTACAAGAACACTGAAGCTTTCTTT
-	-	TRBV11-3	TRBJ2-7	CASSLEGGLAGEQYF	TGTGCCAGCAGCTTAGAGGGGGGGCTAGCCGGCGAGCAGTACTTC
once	-	TRBV11-3	TRBJ2-5	CASSRGLGVEETQYF	TGTGCCAGCAGCCGAGGATTAGGGGTCGAAGAGACCCAGTACTTC
-	-	TRBV11-3	TRBJ2-6	CASSRTGRTLLANVLTF	TGTGCCAGCAGCCGTACTGGACGGACTCTTTTGGCCAACGTCCTGACTTTC
-	-	TRBV6-8	TRBJ2-3	CASRAGGTDTQYF	TGTGCCAGCAGAGCAGGGGGCACAGATACGCAGTATTTT
-	-	TRBV28	TRBJ2-3	CASSSVVGGIDTQYF	TGTGCCAGCAGTTCCGTTGTGGGGGGAATAGATACGCAGTATTTT
-	-	TRBV7-1	TRBJ2-7	CASSLQGSREQYF	TGTGCCAGCAGCTTACAGGGATCGCGGGAGCAGTACTTC
-	-	TRBV6-8	TRBJ1-1	CASSYGLKNTEAFF	TGTGCCAGCAGTTACGGACTGAAGAACACTGAAGCTTTCTTT
-	TRBD2	TRBV19	TRBJ2-2	CASRSSGLAGGISGELFF	TGTGCCAGTAGAAGCTCCGGACTAGCGGGGGGAATATCCGGGGAGCTGTTTTTT
-	-	TRBV10-2	TRBJ2-2	CASSESLGGELFF	TGCGCCAGCAGTGAGTCGTTAGGCGGGGAGCTGTTTTTT
-	-	TRBV11-3	TRBJ1-4	CASSTQEGFHEKLFF	TGTGCCAGCAGCACCCAGGAGGGGTTTCATGAAAAACTGTTTTTT
-	TRBD1	TRBV6-8	TRBJ2-5	CASSYGTGRETQYF	TGTGCCAGCAGTTACGGGACAGGGAGAGAGACCCAGTACTTC
once	-	TRBV10-2	TRBJ1-2	CASSESDKTSGPYGYTF	TGCGCCAGCAGTGAGTCTGATAAGACTTCAGGGCCCTATGGCTACACCTTC
-	TRBD1	TRBV6-8	TRBJ1-1	CASSYTLMRTGGQAFF	TGTGCCAGCAGTTACACGCTTATGAGGACAGGAGGGCAAGCTTTCTTT
-	-	TRBV6-8	TRBJ2-2	CASTQNPGYTGELFF	TGTGCCAGCACCCAGAACCCGGGCTACACCGGGGAGCTGTTTTTT
-	TRBD1	TRBV6-8	TRBJ1-2	CASRPDRVWVYGYTF	TGTGCCAGCAGACCCGACAGGGTATGGGTCTATGGCTACACCTTT
-	TRBD1	TRBV11-3	TRBJ1-1	CASSLDRTMNTEAFF	TGTGCCAGCAGCTTGGACAGGACCATGAACACTGAAGCTTTCTTT
few	-	TRBV28	TRBJ2-3	CASSLPVQGDTQYF	TGTGCCAGCAGTTTACCCGTACAAGGGGATACGCAGTATTTT
-	-	TRBV11-3	TRBJ1-3	CASSLGGSGNTIYF	TGTGCCAGCAGCTTAGGAGGGTCTGGAAACACCATATATTTT
-	-	TRBV19	TRBJ2-2	CASRGDGWWTGELFF	TGTGCCAGTAGGGGGGACGGGTGGTGGACCGGGGAGCTGTTTTTT
-	-	TRBV4-1	TRBJ2-3	CASSQVHGVDTQYF	TGCGCCAGCAGCCAAGTTCATGGTGTAGATACGCAGTATTTT
-	-	TRBV6-8	TRBJ1-6	CASSASLGSNSPLHF	TGTGCCAGCAGTGCTAGTTTGGGCTCAAATTCACCCCTCCACTTT
-	-	TRBV11-3	TRBJ1-5	CASSLDASTLGQPQHF	TGTGCCAGCAGCTTAGATGCCTCGACCTTGGGTCAGCCCCAGCATTTT
-	-	TRBV6-8	TRBJ1-5	CATVRGARPNQPQHF	TGTGCCACCGTAAGGGGCGCTAGGCCAAATCAGCCCCAGCATTTT
-	TRBD1	TRBV6-8	TRBJ1-5	CASSPGQGASNQPQHF	TGTGCCAGCAGTCCGGGACAGGGGGCTAGCAATCAGCCCCAGCATTTT
-	TRBD1	TRBV18	TRBJ1-6	CASSPSGDRDSPLHF	TGTGCCAGCTCACCATCCGGGGACAGGGATTCACCCCTCCACTTT
-	TRBD1	TRBV28	TRBJ1-2	CASSLFQGVAYTF	TGTGCCAGCAGTTTATTCCAGGGGGTAGCCTACACCTTC
-	-	TRBV11-3	TRBJ1-4	CASSPYTATNEKLFF	TGTGCCAGCAGCCCTTACACTGCAACTAATGAAAAACTGTTTTTT
-	-	TRBV5-1	TRBJ1-1	CASSLDRAGTEAFF	TGCGCCAGCAGCTTGGACAGGGCGGGCACTGAAGCTTTCTTT
-	-	TRBV28	TRBJ2-1	CASSLWGDFYNEQFF	TGTGCCAGCAGTTTATGGGGGGATTTTTACAATGAGCAGTTCTTC
-	-	TRBV6-8	TRBJ1-2	CASSYSSVGGYTF	TGTGCCAGCAGTTACTCGAGTGTGGGGGGCTACACCTTC
-	TRBD1	TRBV19	TRBJ1-1	CASRQTGTRVTEAFF	TGTGCCAGCCGTCAGACAGGGACCAGGGTCACTGAAGCTTTCTTT
-	-	TRBV6-8	TRBJ1-5	CASSYFGEGQHF	TGTGCCAGCAGTTACTTCGGAGAGGGCCAGCATTTT
-	-	TRBV19	TRBJ1-5	CASSIPGTGNQPQHF	TGTGCCAGTAGTATCCCCGGGACGGGCAATCAGCCCCAGCATTTT
-	TRBD1	TRBV15	TRBJ1-2	CATSRDRTGFHGYTF	TGTGCCACCAGCAGAGACCGGACAGGCTTCCATGGCTACACCTTC